This T cell receptor beta chain was profiled in a study of CD8+ T cells in alopecia areata. Extracted RNA was reverse transcribed into cDNA, the sequencing template. Method: immunoSEQ multiplex PCR; TCRdb's copy keeps in-frame clones and lacks some. Seen here are roughly 170,000 clones, around 60% observed once, and the top ten hold about 15%. The CDR3 contains 13 residues. V was clipped by 6 bases and J by 2 bases; unmatched bases: 2. CDR1 MGHDK and CDR2 SYGVNS come from the germline V gene. The sequence derives from a human donor with alopecia areata. The chain couples TRBV25-1 to TRBJ2-3; 7 positions agree with TRBD1. This specimen was CD4+ T cells sorted from blood, taken at week 0. CDR3 sequence: CASRDRATDTQYF. Here the CDR3 DNA reads TGTGCCAGCAGAGACAGGGCCACAGATACGCAGTATTTT.